The rows below give T cell receptor beta chains drawn from one sample of a study of blood T cell repertoires in COVID-19. TCRdb's table, derived via immunoSEQ multiplex PCR, lists solely in-frame clones and lacks some. The sample holds roughly 100,000 clones; approximately 91% are singletons and the top ten take 1.8%. Sequences were obtained from peripheral blood. The receptors here all came from a human donor with active COVID-19. The donor label of this sample is uncertain. The CDR3 runs from the conserved cysteine through the conserved F or W. D genes are given only for firm matches. Expanded clones get a size class; other rows say once, few or many, or leave the size out.

CDR3 DNA: TGCAGCGTTGGGCTAACAGAGAACACTGAAGCTTTCTTT
CDR3 protein: CSVGLTENTEAFF
V gene: TRBV29-1
D gene: .
clone size: .
J gene: TRBJ1-1

CDR3 DNA: TGTGCCAGCAGCTTGGACAGCAATGAGCAGTTCTTC
CDR3 protein: CASSLDSNEQFF
V gene: TRBV5-4
D gene: .
clone size: .
J gene: TRBJ2-1

CDR3 DNA: TGTGCCAGCAGCCCCGTGAGACAGGACGGGTATGGCTACACCTTC
CDR3 protein: CASSPVRQDGYGYTF
V gene: TRBV5-6
D gene: .
clone size: once
J gene: TRBJ1-2

CDR3 DNA: TGTGCCAGCTCACCATTGTCTAGCGGTCCTGATACGCAGTATTTT
CDR3 protein: CASSPLSSGPDTQYF
V gene: TRBV18
D gene: TRBD2
clone size: .
J gene: TRBJ2-3

CDR3 DNA: TGTGCCAGTACTCGGGAGAGGGCCTCTGGAAACACCATATATTTT
CDR3 protein: CASTRERASGNTIYF
V gene: TRBV7-6
D gene: .
clone size: .
J gene: TRBJ1-3

CDR3 DNA: TGCGCCAGCAGCCAATCGGGGACAGGGTCAAACTATGGCTACACCTTC
CDR3 protein: CASSQSGTGSNYGYTF
V gene: TRBV4-3
D gene: TRBD1
clone size: .
J gene: TRBJ1-2

CDR3 DNA: TGTGCCAGCACCCAGGGGGCGAACTATGGCTACACCTTC
CDR3 protein: CASTQGANYGYTF
V gene: TRBV12-3/TRBV12-4
D gene: TRBD1
clone size: .
J gene: TRBJ1-2

CDR3 DNA: TGTGCCAGCAGCCGATCAGGGGTCGAGCAGTTCTTC
CDR3 protein: CASSRSGVEQFF
V gene: TRBV6-2/TRBV6-3
D gene: .
clone size: .
J gene: TRBJ2-1

CDR3 DNA: TGTGCCAGCAGCTTGACTCGCGGGGGGGCCGGGGCTTCACATGAGCAGTTCTTC
CDR3 protein: CASSLTRGGAGASHEQFF
V gene: TRBV7-9
D gene: TRBD2
clone size: once
J gene: TRBJ2-1

CDR3 DNA: TGTGCCAGCCAGCCAAGGGGACACAATTCACCCCTCCACTTT
CDR3 protein: CASQPRGHNSPLHF
V gene: TRBV6-6
D gene: .
clone size: once
J gene: TRBJ1-6

CDR3 DNA: TGTGCCAGCAGCCAACCCTGGGGGCAGTCAATCAGGATGAACACTGAAGCTTTCTTT
CDR3 protein: CASSQPWGQSIRMNTEAFF
V gene: TRBV4-2
D gene: .
clone size: .
J gene: TRBJ1-1

CDR3 DNA: TGTGCCAGCAGCTTACGGGACGGGGGGGACTATGGCTACACCTTC
CDR3 protein: CASSLRDGGDYGYTF
V gene: TRBV13
D gene: .
clone size: once
J gene: TRBJ1-2

CDR3 DNA: TGTGCCAGTAGTGGACTAGCGTCGAGCGAGCAGTACTTC
CDR3 protein: CASSGLASSEQYF
V gene: TRBV19
D gene: TRBD2
clone size: .
J gene: TRBJ2-7

CDR3 DNA: TGTGCCAGCAGCCAAGAAAGGACAGGGACGTCAGACTATGGCTACACCTTC
CDR3 protein: CASSQERTGTSDYGYTF
V gene: TRBV4-2
D gene: TRBD1
clone size: .
J gene: TRBJ1-2

CDR3 DNA: TGTGCCAGCAGTCAAACCACTCGGGATCAGCCCCAGCATTTT
CDR3 protein: CASSQTTRDQPQHF
V gene: TRBV6-2/TRBV6-3
D gene: .
clone size: .
J gene: TRBJ1-5

CDR3 DNA: TGTGCCAGCAGCCAAAAGTTCGAAATCGGGGCACCCCTCCACTTT
CDR3 protein: CASSQKFEIGAPLHF
V gene: TRBV14
D gene: .
clone size: .
J gene: TRBJ1-6

CDR3 DNA: TGTGCCAGCAGCTTAGATGGGACAGGGGGCAGCAGCTACGAGCAGTACTTC
CDR3 protein: CASSLDGTGGSSYEQYF
V gene: TRBV11-3
D gene: TRBD1
clone size: few
J gene: TRBJ2-7

CDR3 DNA: TGTGCCAGCAGCCCCCGACAGGGGGCACGAACCGGGGAGCTGTTTTTT
CDR3 protein: CASSPRQGARTGELFF
V gene: TRBV11-1
D gene: TRBD1
clone size: .
J gene: TRBJ2-2

CDR3 DNA: TGTGCCACCGGCCAAGGGACTAGCACAGATACGCAGTATTTT
CDR3 protein: CATGQGTSTDTQYF
V gene: TRBV9
D gene: .
clone size: .
J gene: TRBJ2-3

CDR3 DNA: TGTGCCAGCAACCCGGGACTAGCGGGGGAGGGCGGGGAGCTGTTTTTT
CDR3 protein: CASNPGLAGEGGELFF
V gene: TRBV6-6
D gene: TRBD2
clone size: .
J gene: TRBJ2-2

CDR3 DNA: TGTGCCAGCATGCGGGGGGGTTTATCCTACAATGAGCAGTTCTTC
CDR3 protein: CASMRGGLSYNEQFF
V gene: TRBV2
D gene: TRBD2
clone size: few
J gene: TRBJ2-1

CDR3 DNA: TGTGCCAGCAGCTTAATAGGGGGGAGGGACAATGAGCGGCAGTTCTTC
CDR3 protein: CASSLIGGRDNERQFF
V gene: TRBV11-2
D gene: .
clone size: once
J gene: TRBJ2-1

CDR3 DNA: TGTGCCAGCAGTTACCCTGCTGCGGCATCCTACGAGCAGTACTTC
CDR3 protein: CASSYPAAASYEQYF
V gene: TRBV6-2/TRBV6-3
D gene: .
clone size: .
J gene: TRBJ2-7

CDR3 DNA: TGCAGCGGGGGACTAGCGGGGGCTCAAGAGACCCAGTACTTC
CDR3 protein: CSGGLAGAQETQYF
V gene: TRBV29-1
D gene: TRBD2
clone size: .
J gene: TRBJ2-5

CDR3 DNA: TGTGCCAGCAGTGAATCGGGACAGGACTACTCTGGAAACACCATATATTTT
CDR3 protein: CASSESGQDYSGNTIYF
V gene: TRBV25-1
D gene: TRBD1
clone size: .
J gene: TRBJ1-3

CDR3 DNA: TGTGCCAGCAGCTCTCTATTTGGAAACACCATATATTTT
CDR3 protein: CASSSLFGNTIYF
V gene: TRBV28
D gene: .
clone size: .
J gene: TRBJ1-3

CDR3 DNA: TGTGCCAGCAGGAGAGGACAGGGCTTGGATGGCTACACCTTC
CDR3 protein: CASRRGQGLDGYTF
V gene: TRBV2
D gene: TRBD1
clone size: .
J gene: TRBJ1-2

CDR3 DNA: TGCGCCAGCAGCTTGTCGTCTAGCGGGGGGCCGATCTCCTACGAGCAGTACTTC
CDR3 protein: CASSLSSSGGPISYEQYF
V gene: TRBV5-1
D gene: TRBD2
clone size: .
J gene: TRBJ2-7

CDR3 DNA: TGCGCCAGCAGCTTGGCCTCTAGTGCGGATGAGCAGTTCTTC
CDR3 protein: CASSLASSADEQFF
V gene: TRBV5-1
D gene: .
clone size: once
J gene: TRBJ2-1

CDR3 DNA: TGTGCCAGCAGCCCCCAGAACGGGGCTGACTTCCGGGGGTACGAGCAGTACTTC
CDR3 protein: CASSPQNGADFRGYEQYF
V gene: TRBV11-2
D gene: .
clone size: .
J gene: TRBJ2-7

CDR3 DNA: TGTGCCAGCAGCTCGGCGGGAAAACAAGAGACCCAGTACTTC
CDR3 protein: CASSSAGKQETQYF
V gene: TRBV7-2
D gene: .
clone size: .
J gene: TRBJ2-5

CDR3 DNA: TGTGCCAGCAGTCAGGGGTACACTGAAGCTTTCTTT
CDR3 protein: CASSQGYTEAFF
V gene: TRBV28
D gene: .
clone size: .
J gene: TRBJ1-1

CDR3 DNA: TGCGCCAGCAGCTTGTTAATGGGGAGGGAGGAGGAAAACACTGAAGCTTTCTTT
CDR3 protein: CASSLLMGREEENTEAFF
V gene: TRBV5-1
D gene: .
clone size: .
J gene: TRBJ1-1

CDR3 DNA: TGTGCCAGCAGCCTCGACGGGAGCAATCAGCCCCAGCATTTT
CDR3 protein: CASSLDGSNQPQHF
V gene: TRBV6-5
D gene: .
clone size: .
J gene: TRBJ1-5

CDR3 DNA: TGTGCCAGCAGCTTGGGTCAGGGGGACTACGAGCAGTACTTC
CDR3 protein: CASSLGQGDYEQYF
V gene: TRBV5-4
D gene: TRBD1
clone size: .
J gene: TRBJ2-7

CDR3 DNA: TGTGCCAGCAGTCTTCCGGGACAGGGAGAGTCAGATACGCAGTATTTT
CDR3 protein: CASSLPGQGESDTQYF
V gene: TRBV6-2/TRBV6-3
D gene: TRBD1
clone size: .
J gene: TRBJ2-3

CDR3 DNA: TGCACCAGCAGCCTCAAGCGGGGGGGCTCCTACAATGAGCAGTTCTTC
CDR3 protein: CTSSLKRGGSYNEQFF
V gene: TRBV1
D gene: .
clone size: .
J gene: TRBJ2-1

CDR3 DNA: TGTGCCAGCAGTTACTCGCCCAGGGATAATCAGCCCCAGCATTTT
CDR3 protein: CASSYSPRDNQPQHF
V gene: TRBV6-6
D gene: .
clone size: .
J gene: TRBJ1-5

CDR3 DNA: TGTGCCAGCAGTCAACCCGGGGGGTACGAGCAGTACTTC
CDR3 protein: CASSQPGGYEQYF
V gene: TRBV28
D gene: TRBD2
clone size: .
J gene: TRBJ2-7

CDR3 DNA: TGTGCCAGCAGTTACTCGAGACAGGGTGTGTCTGAAGCTTTCTTT
CDR3 protein: CASSYSRQGVSEAFF
V gene: TRBV6-5
D gene: TRBD1
clone size: .
J gene: TRBJ1-1

CDR3 DNA: TGTGCCAGCAGCAAATCAACGGTACAGGGCTGGAACACCGGGGAGCTGTTTTTT
CDR3 protein: CASSKSTVQGWNTGELFF
V gene: TRBV7-7
D gene: .
clone size: .
J gene: TRBJ2-2

CDR3 DNA: TGTGCCAGCAGCCTCACAGGGGGTGGAGTTGCGAACACCGGGGAGCTGTTTTTT
CDR3 protein: CASSLTGGGVANTGELFF
V gene: TRBV2
D gene: TRBD1
clone size: medium-sized
J gene: TRBJ2-2

CDR3 DNA: TGTGCCAGCAGCTTATCAGGGATCTACAATGAGCAGTTCTTC
CDR3 protein: CASSLSGIYNEQFF
V gene: TRBV7-2
D gene: .
clone size: .
J gene: TRBJ2-1

CDR3 DNA: TGTGCCACCAGTGATTTAGGGTTAGCGGGGGTAGTCAAAGAGACCCAGTACTTC
CDR3 protein: CATSDLGLAGVVKETQYF
V gene: TRBV24-1
D gene: TRBD2
clone size: .
J gene: TRBJ2-5

CDR3 DNA: TGTGCCAGTCAGAACCCCCTAGCGGGGGGCGCCTACAATGAGCAGTTCTTC
CDR3 protein: CASQNPLAGGAYNEQFF
V gene: TRBV5-4
D gene: TRBD2
clone size: .
J gene: TRBJ2-1

CDR3 DNA: TGCAGTGCTAGTCCTCAACAGGGGAGGGCCAAAAACATTCAGTACTTC
CDR3 protein: CSASPQQGRAKNIQYF
V gene: TRBV20-1
D gene: .
clone size: .
J gene: TRBJ2-4

CDR3 DNA: TGTGCCAGCAGTGAATTTGGGGGGGAGGCAGAAAGTTCACCCCTCCACTTT
CDR3 protein: CASSEFGGEAESSPLHF
V gene: TRBV25-1
D gene: .
clone size: .
J gene: TRBJ1-6

CDR3 DNA: TGTGCCAGCAGCTTAGAGGAGCTTATGAACACTGAAGCTTTCTTT
CDR3 protein: CASSLEELMNTEAFF
V gene: TRBV11-2
D gene: .
clone size: .
J gene: TRBJ1-1

CDR3 DNA: TGCGCCAGCACCAGATCCATCCGGGGTGGATCATACGAGCAGTACTTC
CDR3 protein: CASTRSIRGGSYEQYF
V gene: TRBV5-1
D gene: .
clone size: .
J gene: TRBJ2-7

CDR3 DNA: TGTGCCAGCAGTACTACAGGGGCGGCAATAATCAATGGCTACACCTTC
CDR3 protein: CASSTTGAAIINGYTF
V gene: TRBV6-6
D gene: TRBD1
clone size: .
J gene: TRBJ1-2

CDR3 DNA: TGTGCCAGCAGCGTCACAGGGGGTCGCTACAATGAGCAGTTCTTC
CDR3 protein: CASSVTGGRYNEQFF
V gene: TRBV7-4
D gene: TRBD1
clone size: .
J gene: TRBJ2-1

CDR3 DNA: TGTGCCAGCAGCAACAGGGGCGGCTACACCTTC
CDR3 protein: CASSNRGGYTF
V gene: TRBV5-6
D gene: TRBD1
clone size: .
J gene: TRBJ1-2

CDR3 DNA: TGTGCCAGCAGTCCTGGGGGAGGGGTAGGGGATACGCAGTATTTT
CDR3 protein: CASSPGGGVGDTQYF
V gene: TRBV6-5
D gene: TRBD2
clone size: .
J gene: TRBJ2-3

CDR3 DNA: TGCGCCAGCAGGAGGCAGGAGAGGGGGCCTGGGGCCAACGTCCTGACTTTC
CDR3 protein: CASRRQERGPGANVLTF
V gene: TRBV5-1
D gene: TRBD1
clone size: .
J gene: TRBJ2-6

CDR3 DNA: TGTGCCAGCAGCCAGACAGGGCACGAGCAGTACTTC
CDR3 protein: CASSQTGHEQYF
V gene: TRBV6-6
D gene: TRBD1
clone size: .
J gene: TRBJ2-7

CDR3 DNA: TGTGCCAGCAGTGAATTCTTCGACACATTCAATCAGCCCCAGCATTTT
CDR3 protein: CASSEFFDTFNQPQHF
V gene: TRBV6-1
D gene: .
clone size: .
J gene: TRBJ1-5

CDR3 DNA: TGTGCCAGTCAAGTCGGGACAGGCGAAAGAAACACCATATATTTT
CDR3 protein: CASQVGTGERNTIYF
V gene: TRBV6-5
D gene: TRBD1
clone size: .
J gene: TRBJ1-3

CDR3 DNA: TGTGCCACCAGTCGGGAGGCCGGGCTCCTAGATACGCAGTATTTT
CDR3 protein: CATSREAGLLDTQYF
V gene: TRBV15
D gene: TRBD2
clone size: .
J gene: TRBJ2-3

CDR3 DNA: TGCGCCAGCAGCGTAGGGGTTAGTCGCACAGATACGCAGTATTTT
CDR3 protein: CASSVGVSRTDTQYF
V gene: TRBV5-1
D gene: .
clone size: .
J gene: TRBJ2-3